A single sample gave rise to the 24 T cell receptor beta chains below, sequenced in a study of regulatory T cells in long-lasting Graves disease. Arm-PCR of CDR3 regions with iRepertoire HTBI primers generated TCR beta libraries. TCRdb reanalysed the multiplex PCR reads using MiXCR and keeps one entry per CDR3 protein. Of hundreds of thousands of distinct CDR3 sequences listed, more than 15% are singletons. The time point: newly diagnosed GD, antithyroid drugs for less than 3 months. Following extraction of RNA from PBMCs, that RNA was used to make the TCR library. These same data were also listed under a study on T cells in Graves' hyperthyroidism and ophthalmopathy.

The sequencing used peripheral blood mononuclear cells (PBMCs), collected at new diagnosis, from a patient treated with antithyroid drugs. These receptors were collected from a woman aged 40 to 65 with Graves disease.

The CDR3 DNA reads as TGTGCCAGCAGCTTGGACGGAAGCTCCTATAATTCACCCCTCCACTTT. Translated: CASSLDGSSYNSPLHF. The chain employs TRBV5-6 and TRBJ1-6; no reliable D call. This CDR3 comprises 16 residues. Trimming took 0 bases from V and 0 from J, leaving 7 bases between them. Germline assignment: CDR1 SGHDT and CDR2 YYEEEE.

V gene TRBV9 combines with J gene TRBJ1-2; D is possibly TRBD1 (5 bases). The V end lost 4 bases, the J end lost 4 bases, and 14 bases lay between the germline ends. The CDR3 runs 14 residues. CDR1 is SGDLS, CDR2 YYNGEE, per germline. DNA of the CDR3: TGTGCCAGCAGCTCATCTGGAGGGGTCTATGGCTACACCTTC. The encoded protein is CASSSSGGVYGYTF.

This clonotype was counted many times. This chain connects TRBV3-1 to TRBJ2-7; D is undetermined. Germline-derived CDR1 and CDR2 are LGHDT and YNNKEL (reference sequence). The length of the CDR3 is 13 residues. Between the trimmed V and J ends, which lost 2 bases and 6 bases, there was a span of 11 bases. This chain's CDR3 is CASSQSTVSEQYF. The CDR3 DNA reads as TGTGCCAGCAGCCAATCGACGGTGAGCGAGCAGTACTTC.

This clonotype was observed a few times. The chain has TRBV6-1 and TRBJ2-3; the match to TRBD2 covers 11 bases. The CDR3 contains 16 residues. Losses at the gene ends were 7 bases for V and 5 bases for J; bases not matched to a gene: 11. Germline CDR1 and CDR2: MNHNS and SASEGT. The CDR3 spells CASISGGARGGDTQYF. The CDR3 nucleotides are TGTGCCAGCATTAGCGGGGGGGCCCGGGGGGGAGATACGCAGTATTTT.

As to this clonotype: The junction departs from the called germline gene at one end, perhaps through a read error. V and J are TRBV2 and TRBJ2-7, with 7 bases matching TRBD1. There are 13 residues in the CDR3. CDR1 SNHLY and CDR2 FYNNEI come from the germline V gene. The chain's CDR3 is CASSTGAYYVQYF. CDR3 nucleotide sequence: TGTGCCAGCAGTACAGGGGCGTACTACGTGCAGTACTTC.

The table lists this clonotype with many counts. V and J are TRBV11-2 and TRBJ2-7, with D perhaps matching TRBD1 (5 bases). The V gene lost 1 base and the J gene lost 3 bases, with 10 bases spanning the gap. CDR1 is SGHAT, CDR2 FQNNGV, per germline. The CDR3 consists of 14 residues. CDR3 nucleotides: TGTGCCAGCAGCTTAGGAGCCGACAGCTACGAGCAGTACTTC. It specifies CASSLGADSYEQYF. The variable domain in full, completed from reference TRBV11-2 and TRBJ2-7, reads EAGVAQSPRYKIIEKRQSVAFWCNPISGHATLYWYQQILGQGPKLLIQFQNNGVVDDSQLPKDRFSAERLKGVDSTLKIQPAKLEDSAVYLCASSLGADSYEQYFGPGTRLTVT.

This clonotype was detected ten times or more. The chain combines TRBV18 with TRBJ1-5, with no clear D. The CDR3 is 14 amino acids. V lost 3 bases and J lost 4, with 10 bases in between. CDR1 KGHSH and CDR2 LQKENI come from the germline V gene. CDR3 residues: CASSPTLGNQPQHF. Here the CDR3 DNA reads TGTGCCAGCTCACCCACGCTGGGTAATCAGCCCCAGCATTTT.

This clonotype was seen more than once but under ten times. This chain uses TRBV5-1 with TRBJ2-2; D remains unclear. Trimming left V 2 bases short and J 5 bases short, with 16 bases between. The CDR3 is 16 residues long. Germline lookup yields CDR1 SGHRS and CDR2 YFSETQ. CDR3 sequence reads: CASSLNSKLPTGELFF. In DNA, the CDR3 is TGCGCCAGCAGCTTAAACAGTAAATTACCAACCGGGGAGCTGTTTTTT.

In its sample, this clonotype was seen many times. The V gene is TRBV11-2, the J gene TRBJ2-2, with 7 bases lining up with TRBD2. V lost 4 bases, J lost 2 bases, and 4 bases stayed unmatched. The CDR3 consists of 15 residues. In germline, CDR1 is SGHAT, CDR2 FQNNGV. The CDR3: CASSWPGLNTGELFF. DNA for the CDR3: TGTGCCAGCAGCTGGCCGGGACTAAACACCGGGGAGCTGTTTTTT.

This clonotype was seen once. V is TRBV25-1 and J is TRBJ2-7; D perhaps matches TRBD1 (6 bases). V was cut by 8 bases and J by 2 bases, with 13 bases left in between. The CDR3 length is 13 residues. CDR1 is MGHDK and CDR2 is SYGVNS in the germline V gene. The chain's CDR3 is CASGRTAPYEQYF. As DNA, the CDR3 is TGTGCCAGCGGCAGGACAGCCCCCTACGAGCAGTACTTC.

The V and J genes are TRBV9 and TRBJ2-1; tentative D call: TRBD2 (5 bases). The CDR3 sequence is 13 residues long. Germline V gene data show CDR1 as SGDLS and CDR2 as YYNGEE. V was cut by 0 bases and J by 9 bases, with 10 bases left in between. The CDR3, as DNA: TGTGCCAGCAGCGTAGGTGGAGGTTCTGAGCAGTTCTTC. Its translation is CASSVGGGSEQFF.

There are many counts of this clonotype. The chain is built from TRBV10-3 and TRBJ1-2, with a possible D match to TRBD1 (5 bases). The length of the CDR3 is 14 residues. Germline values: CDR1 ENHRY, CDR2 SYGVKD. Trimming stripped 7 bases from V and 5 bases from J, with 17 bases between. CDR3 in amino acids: CAIKRDSNAYGYTF. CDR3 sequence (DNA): TGTGCCATCAAACGCGACAGTAACGCTTATGGCTACACCTTC.

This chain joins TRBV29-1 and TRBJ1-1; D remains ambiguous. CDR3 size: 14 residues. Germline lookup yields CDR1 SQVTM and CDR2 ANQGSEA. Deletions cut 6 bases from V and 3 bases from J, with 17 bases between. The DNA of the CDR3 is TGCAGCGTGAACCTAGGGCCCGGGGACACTGAAGCTTTCTTT. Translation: CSVNLGPGDTEAFF.

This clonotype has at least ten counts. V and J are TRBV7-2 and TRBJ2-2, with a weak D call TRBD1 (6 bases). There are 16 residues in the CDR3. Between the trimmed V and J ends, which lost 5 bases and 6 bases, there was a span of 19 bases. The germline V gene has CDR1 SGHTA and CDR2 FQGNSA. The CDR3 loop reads CASSPPLSWGPGELFF. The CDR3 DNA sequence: TGTGCCAGCAGCCCACCTTTATCGTGGGGGCCCGGGGAGCTGTTTTTT.

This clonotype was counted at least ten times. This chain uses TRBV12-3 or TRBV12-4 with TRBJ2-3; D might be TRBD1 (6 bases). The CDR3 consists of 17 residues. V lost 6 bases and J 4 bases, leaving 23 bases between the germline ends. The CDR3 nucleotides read TGTGCCAGCAGCCCCCGTAGCCGCAGAGGGGGTCCAGATACGCAGTATTTT. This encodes CASSPRSRRGGPDTQYF.

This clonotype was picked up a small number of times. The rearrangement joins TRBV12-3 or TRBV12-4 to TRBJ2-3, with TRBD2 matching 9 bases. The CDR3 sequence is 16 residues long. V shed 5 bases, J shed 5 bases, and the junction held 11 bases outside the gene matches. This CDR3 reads CASSPSGGLRVDTQYF. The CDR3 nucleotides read TGTGCCAGCAGTCCAAGCGGGGGGCTCAGGGTAGATACGCAGTATTTT.

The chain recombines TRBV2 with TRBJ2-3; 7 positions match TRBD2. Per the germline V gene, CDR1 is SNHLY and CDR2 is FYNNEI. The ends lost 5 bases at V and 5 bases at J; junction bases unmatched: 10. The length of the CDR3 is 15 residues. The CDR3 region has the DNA TGTGCCAGCAGTTCAGGGAGGGCTGGTTTAGATACGCAGTATTTT. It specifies CASSSGRAGLDTQYF.

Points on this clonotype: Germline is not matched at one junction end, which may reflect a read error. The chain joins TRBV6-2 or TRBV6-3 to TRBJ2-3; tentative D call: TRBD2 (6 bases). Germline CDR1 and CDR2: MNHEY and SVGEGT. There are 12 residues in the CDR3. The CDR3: CTSTGGTDTQYF. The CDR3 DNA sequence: TGTACCAGCACGGGGGGCACAGATACGCAGTATTTT.

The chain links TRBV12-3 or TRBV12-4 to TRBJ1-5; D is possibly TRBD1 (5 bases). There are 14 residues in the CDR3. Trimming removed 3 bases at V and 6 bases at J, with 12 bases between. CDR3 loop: CASSLGEGIQPQHF. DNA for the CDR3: TGTGCCAGCAGTTTGGGGGAAGGGATTCAGCCCCAGCATTTT.

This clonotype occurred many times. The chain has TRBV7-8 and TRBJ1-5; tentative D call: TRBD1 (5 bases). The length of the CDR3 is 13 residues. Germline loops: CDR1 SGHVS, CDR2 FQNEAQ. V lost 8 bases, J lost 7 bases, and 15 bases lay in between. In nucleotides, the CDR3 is TGTGCCAGCGCCCGGGGAAGGGGACAGCCCCAGCATTTT. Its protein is CASARGRGQPQHF.

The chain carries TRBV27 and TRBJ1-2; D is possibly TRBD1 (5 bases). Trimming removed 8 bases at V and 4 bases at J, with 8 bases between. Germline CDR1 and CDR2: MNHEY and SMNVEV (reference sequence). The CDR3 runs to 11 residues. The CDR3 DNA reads TGTGCCAGCGGGGGGTTCTATGGCTACACCTTC. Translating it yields CASGGFYGYTF.

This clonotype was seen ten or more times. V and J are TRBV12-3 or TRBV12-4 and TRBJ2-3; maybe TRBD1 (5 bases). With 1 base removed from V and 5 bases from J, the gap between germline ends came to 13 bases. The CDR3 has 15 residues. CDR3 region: CASSLVGAPLDTQYF. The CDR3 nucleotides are TGTGCCAGCAGTTTAGTTGGGGCGCCCTTAGATACGCAGTATTTT.

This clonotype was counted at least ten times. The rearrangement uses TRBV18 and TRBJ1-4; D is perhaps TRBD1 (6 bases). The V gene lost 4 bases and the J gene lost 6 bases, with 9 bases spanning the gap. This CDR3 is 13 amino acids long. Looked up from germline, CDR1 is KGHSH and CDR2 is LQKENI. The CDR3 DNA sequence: TGTGCCAGCTCACTACAGGGAGATGAAAAACTGTTTTTT. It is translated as CASSLQGDEKLFF.

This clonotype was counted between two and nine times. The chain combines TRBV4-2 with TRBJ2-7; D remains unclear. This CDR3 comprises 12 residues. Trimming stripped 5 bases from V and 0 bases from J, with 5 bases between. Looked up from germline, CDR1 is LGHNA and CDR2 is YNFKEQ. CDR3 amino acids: CASSNSSYEQYF. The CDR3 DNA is TGTGCCAGCAGCAACAGCTCCTACGAGCAGTACTTC.